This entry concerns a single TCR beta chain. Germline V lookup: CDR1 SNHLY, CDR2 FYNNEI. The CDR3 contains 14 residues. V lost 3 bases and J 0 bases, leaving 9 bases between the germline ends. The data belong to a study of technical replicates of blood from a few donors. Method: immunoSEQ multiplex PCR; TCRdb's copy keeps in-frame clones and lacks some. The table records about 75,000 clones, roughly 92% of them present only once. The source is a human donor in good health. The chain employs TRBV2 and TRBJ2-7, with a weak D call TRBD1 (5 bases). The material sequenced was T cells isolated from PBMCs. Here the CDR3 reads CASSDQGFSYEQYF. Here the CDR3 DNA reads TGTGCCAGCAGTGATCAGGGCTTCTCCTACGAGCAGTACTTC. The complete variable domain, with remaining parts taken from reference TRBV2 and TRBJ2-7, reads EPEVTQTPSHQVTQMGQEVILRCVPISNHLYFYWYRQILGQKVEFLVSFYNNEISEKSEIFDDQFSVERPDGSNFTLKIRSTKLEDSAMYFCASSDQGFSYEQYFGPGTRLTVT.